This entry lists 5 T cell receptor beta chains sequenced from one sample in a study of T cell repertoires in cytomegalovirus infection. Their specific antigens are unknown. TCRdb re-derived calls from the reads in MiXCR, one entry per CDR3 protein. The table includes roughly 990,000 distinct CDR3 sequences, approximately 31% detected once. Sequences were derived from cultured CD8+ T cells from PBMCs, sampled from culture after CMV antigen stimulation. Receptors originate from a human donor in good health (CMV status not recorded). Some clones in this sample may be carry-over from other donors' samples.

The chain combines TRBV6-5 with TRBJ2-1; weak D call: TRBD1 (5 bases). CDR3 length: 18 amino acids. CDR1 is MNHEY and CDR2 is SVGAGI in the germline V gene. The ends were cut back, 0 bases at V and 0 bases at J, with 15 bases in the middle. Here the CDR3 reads CASSYSFSGHSSYNEQFF. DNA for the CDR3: TGTGCCAGCAGTTACTCGTTTAGTGGACATAGCTCCTACAATGAGCAGTTCTTC.

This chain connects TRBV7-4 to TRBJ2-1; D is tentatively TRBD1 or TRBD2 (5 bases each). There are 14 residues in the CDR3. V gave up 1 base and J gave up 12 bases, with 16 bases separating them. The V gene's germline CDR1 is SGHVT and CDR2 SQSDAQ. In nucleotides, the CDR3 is TGTGCCAGCAGCTTAGGGGACGGGTCATATGGGCAGTTCTTC. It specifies CASSLGDGSYGQFF.

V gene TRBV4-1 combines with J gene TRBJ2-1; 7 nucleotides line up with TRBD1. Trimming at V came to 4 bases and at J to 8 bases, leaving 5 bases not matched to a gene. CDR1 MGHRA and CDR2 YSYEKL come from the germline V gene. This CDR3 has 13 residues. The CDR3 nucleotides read TGCGCCAGCAGCCCATTTGACAGGGATGAGCAGTTCTTC. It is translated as CASSPFDRDEQFF.

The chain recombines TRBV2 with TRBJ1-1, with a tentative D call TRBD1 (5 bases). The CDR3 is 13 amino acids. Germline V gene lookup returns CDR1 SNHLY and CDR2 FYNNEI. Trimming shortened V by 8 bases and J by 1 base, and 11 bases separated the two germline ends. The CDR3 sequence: CASPRRGNTEAFF. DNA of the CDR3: TGTGCCAGCCCCAGGAGGGGGAACACTGAAGCTTTCTTT.

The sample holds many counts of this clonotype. CDR3 region: CASRTGTGDRETQYF. The CDR3 DNA is TGTGCCAGCAGGACCGGGACAGGGGATAGAGAGACCCAGTACTTC. This chain joins TRBV7-3 and TRBJ2-5; 10 bases agree with TRBD1. Germline V lookup: CDR1 SGHTA, CDR2 FQGTGA. With V trimmed by 6 bases and J by 4 bases, 8 bases remained unmatched. The CDR3 loop spans 15 amino acids.